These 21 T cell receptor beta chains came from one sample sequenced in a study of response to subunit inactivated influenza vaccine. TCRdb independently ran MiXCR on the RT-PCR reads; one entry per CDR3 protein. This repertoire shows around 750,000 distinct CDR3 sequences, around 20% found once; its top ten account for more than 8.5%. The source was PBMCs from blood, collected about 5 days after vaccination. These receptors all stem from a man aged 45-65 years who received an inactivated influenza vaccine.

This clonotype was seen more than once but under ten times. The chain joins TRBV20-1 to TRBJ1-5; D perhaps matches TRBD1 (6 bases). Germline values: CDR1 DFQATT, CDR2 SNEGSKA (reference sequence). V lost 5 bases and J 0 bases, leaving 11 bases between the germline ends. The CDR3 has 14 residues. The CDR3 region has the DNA TGCAGTGCTTGGACAGACTATAGCAATCAGCCCCAGCATTTT. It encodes CSAWTDYSNQPQHF.

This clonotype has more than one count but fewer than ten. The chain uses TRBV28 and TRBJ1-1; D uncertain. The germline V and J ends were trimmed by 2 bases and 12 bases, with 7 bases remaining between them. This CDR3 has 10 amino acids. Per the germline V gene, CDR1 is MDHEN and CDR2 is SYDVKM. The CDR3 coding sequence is TGTGCCAGCAGTTTAGGGAGTACTTTCTTT. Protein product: CASSLGSTFF.

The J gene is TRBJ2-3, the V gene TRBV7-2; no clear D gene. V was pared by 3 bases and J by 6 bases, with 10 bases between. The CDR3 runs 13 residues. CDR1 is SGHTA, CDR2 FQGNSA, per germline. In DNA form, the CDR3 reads TGTGCCAGCAGCTTTATTTCGAAGGATACGCAGTATTTT. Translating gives CASSFISKDTQYF.

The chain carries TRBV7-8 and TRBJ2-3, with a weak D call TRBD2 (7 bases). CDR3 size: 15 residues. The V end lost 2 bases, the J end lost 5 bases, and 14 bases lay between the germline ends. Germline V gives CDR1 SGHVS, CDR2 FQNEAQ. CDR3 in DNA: TGTGCCAGCAGCTTATCCGGGGGGCGGGGAGATACGCAGTATTTT. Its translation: CASSLSGGRGDTQYF.

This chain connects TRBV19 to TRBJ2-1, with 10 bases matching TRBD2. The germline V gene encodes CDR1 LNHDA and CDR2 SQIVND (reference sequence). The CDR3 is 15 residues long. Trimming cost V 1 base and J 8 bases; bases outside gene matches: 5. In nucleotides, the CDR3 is TGTGCCAGTAGTATAGCGTCGCTAGCGGGGGATGAGCAGTTCTTC. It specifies CASSIASLAGDEQFF.

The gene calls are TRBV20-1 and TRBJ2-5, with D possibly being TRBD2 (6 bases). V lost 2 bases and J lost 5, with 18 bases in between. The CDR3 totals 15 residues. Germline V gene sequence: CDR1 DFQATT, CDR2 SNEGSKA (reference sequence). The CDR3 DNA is TGCAGTGCTAGAATCGCCCGGGACGGAGGGGAGACCCAGTACTTC. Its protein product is CSARIARDGGETQYF.

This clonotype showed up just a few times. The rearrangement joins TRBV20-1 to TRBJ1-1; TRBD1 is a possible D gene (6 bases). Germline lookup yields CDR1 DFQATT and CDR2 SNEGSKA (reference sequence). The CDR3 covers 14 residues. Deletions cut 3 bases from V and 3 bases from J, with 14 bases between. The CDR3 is CSASTGHLYTEAFF. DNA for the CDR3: TGCAGTGCTAGTACGGGACACCTGTACACTGAAGCTTTCTTT.

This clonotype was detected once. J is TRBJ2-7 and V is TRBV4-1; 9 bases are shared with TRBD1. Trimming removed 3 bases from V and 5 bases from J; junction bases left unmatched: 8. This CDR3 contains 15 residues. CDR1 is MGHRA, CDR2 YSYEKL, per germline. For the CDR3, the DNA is TGCGCCAGCAGCCACCCGGGACAGGGATTCCACGAGCAGTACTTC. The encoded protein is CASSHPGQGFHEQYF.

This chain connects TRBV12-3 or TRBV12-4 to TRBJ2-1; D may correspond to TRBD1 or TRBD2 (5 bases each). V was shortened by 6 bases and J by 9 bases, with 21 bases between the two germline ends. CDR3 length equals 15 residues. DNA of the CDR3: TGTGCCAGCAGGGGGTGGTGGGGACCAGACAGTGAGCAGTTCTTC. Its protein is CASRGWWGPDSEQFF.

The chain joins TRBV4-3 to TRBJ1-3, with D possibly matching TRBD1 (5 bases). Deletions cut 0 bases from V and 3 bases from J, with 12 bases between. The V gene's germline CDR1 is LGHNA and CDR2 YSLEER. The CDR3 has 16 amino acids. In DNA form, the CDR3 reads TGCGCCAGCAGCCAAGAGAACCCACAGGTTGGAAACACCATATATTTT. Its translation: CASSQENPQVGNTIYF.

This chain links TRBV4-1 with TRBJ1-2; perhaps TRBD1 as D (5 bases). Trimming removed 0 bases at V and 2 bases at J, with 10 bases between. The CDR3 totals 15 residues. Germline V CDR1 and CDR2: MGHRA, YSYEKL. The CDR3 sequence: CASSQDGGSNYGYTF. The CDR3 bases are TGCGCCAGCAGCCAAGATGGGGGATCAAACTATGGCTACACCTTC.

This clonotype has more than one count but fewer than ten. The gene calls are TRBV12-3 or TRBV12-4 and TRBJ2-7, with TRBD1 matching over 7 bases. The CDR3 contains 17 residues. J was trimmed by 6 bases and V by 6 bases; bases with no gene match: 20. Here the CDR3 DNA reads TGTGCCAGCAGCGGAGGAATAGCCGGGACAGCTTTCCCCGAGCAGTACTTC. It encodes CASSGGIAGTAFPEQYF.

The DNA for the CDR3 is TGTGCCATCAGTGGAGGACAGGAGCTGCAGTACTTC. Encoded protein: CAISGGQELQYF. The chain links TRBV10-3 to TRBJ2-7; 7 bases align to TRBD1. Germline CDR1 ENHRY, CDR2 SYGVKD. The CDR3 loop spans 12 amino acids. With V trimmed by 4 bases and J by 9 bases, 6 bases remained unmatched.

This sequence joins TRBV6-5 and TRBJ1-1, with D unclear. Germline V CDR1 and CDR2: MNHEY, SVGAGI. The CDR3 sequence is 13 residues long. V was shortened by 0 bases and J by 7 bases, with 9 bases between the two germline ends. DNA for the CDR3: TGTGCCAGCAGTTACTCGAGGCGGATTGAAGCTTTCTTT. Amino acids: CASSYSRRIEAFF.

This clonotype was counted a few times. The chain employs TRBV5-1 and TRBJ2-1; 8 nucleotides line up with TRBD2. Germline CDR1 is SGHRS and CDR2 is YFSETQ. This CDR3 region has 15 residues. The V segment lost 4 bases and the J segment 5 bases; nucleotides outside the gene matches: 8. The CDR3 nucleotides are TGCGCCAGCAGCGGGGGAGCGGGGGCCAACAATGAGCAGTTCTTC. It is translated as CASSGGAGANNEQFF.

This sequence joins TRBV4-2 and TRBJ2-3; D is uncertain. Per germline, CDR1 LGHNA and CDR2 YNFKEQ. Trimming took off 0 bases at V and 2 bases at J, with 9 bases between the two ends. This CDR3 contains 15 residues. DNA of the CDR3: TGTGCCAGCAGCCAAGAATGGGTCTACACAGATACGCAGTATTTT. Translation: CASSQEWVYTDTQYF.

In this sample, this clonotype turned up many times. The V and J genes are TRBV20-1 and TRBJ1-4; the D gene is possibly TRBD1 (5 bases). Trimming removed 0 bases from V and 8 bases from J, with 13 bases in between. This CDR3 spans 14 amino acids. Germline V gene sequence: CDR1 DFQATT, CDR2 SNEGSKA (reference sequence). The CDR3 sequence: CSARDVRRGEKLFF. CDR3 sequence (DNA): TGCAGTGCTAGAGATGTCCGTCGGGGGGAAAAACTGTTTTTT.

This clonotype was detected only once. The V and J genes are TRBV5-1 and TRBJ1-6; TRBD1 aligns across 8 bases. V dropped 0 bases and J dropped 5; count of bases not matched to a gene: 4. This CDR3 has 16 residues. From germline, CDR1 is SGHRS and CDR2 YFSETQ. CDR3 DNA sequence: TGCGCCAGCAGCTTGGGACAGGGGTTCCATAATTCACCCCTCCACTTT. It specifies CASSLGQGFHNSPLHF.

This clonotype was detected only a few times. CDR3 sequence: CSVPPQAYGYTF. For the CDR3, the DNA is TGCAGTGTTCCTCCTCAAGCCTATGGCTACACCTTC. The chain uses TRBV20-1 and TRBJ1-2; D is undetermined. This CDR3 contains 12 residues. Per the germline V gene, CDR1 is DFQATT and CDR2 is SNEGSKA (reference sequence). Trimming pared 7 bases from V and 4 bases from J, leaving 13 bases between.

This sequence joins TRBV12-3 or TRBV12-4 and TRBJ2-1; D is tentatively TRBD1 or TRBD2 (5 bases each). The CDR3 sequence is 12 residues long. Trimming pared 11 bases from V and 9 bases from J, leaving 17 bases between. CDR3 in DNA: TGTGCCTCAAGAGGGGCTCCCATTGAGCAGTTCTTC. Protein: CASRGAPIEQFF.

CDR3 protein: CASSDPTGRGDGYTF. CDR3 coding DNA: TGTGCCAGCAGTGACCCCACGGGTAGGGGAGACGGCTACACCTTC. The chain joins TRBV25-1 to TRBJ1-2; possibly TRBD1 for D (5 bases). Germline CDR1 MGHDK, CDR2 SYGVNS. The CDR3 runs 15 residues. V lost 3 bases and J lost 8, with 19 bases in between.